The rows below give T cell receptor beta chains drawn from one sample of a study of T cell responses to AZD1222 COVID-19 vaccine. Profiled with immunoSEQ multiplex PCR; TCRdb holds only in-frame clones, not every one. The repertoire holds 150,000 or so clones, with approximately 84% as singletons. The sequences come from peripheral blood, collected on day 0 of AZD1222 vaccination. The receptors derive from an adult in good health. CDR3s include the opening cysteine and the closing phenylalanine or tryptophan. A D gene is named only where the DNA matches it firmly.

cdr3_aa d_call j_call v_call
CASSPLQRSYEQYF NA TRBJ2-7 TRBV14
CASSLPGRGKDTQYF TRBD2 TRBJ2-3 TRBV6-2/TRBV6-3
CASSPNNRENYGYTF NA TRBJ1-2 TRBV5-5
CASSSAYEQYF NA TRBJ2-7 TRBV7-2
CSASWLGNTQYF NA TRBJ2-3 TRBV20-1
CAWSDTTGTGHSPLHF TRBD1 TRBJ1-6 TRBV30
CASKVGTRDNEQFF NA TRBJ2-1 TRBV5-4
CASSYPPGHYNSPLHF NA TRBJ1-6 TRBV6-2/TRBV6-3
CASSPAGTGGAYGYTF TRBD1 TRBJ1-2 TRBV19
CASSLAETGLTGELFF NA TRBJ2-2 TRBV13
CASSSSGASGGNTIYF NA TRBJ1-3 TRBV7-2
CASSSGRQGGNIQYF TRBD1 TRBJ2-4 TRBV6-2/TRBV6-3
CASSLQNNQPQHF NA TRBJ1-5 TRBV28
CASMGGDRGHTGNTIYF TRBD1 TRBJ1-3 TRBV2
CASTTGQTSGQPQHF TRBD1 TRBJ1-5 TRBV6-5
CATSRSGEWNYGYTF NA TRBJ1-2 TRBV15
CASSMRGGPGNTIYF TRBD1 TRBJ1-3 TRBV7-9
CASSPDISGTGVSYNSPLHF TRBD1 TRBJ1-6 TRBV18
CASSRLITGLNTEAFF NA TRBJ1-1 TRBV5-8
CASSYSRDRGRDEQFF TRBD1 TRBJ2-1 TRBV6-5
CASSLQGSTDTQYF TRBD1 TRBJ2-3 TRBV19
CSPDRGEAFF TRBD1 TRBJ1-1 TRBV20-1
CASSLRGRADYNEKLFF TRBD1 TRBJ1-4 TRBV5-1
CASSDEGDTSGANVLTF NA TRBJ2-6 TRBV6-4
CASSYTGTANTEAFF TRBD1 TRBJ1-1 TRBV5-1
CATAGGPPDDEQYF TRBD2 TRBJ2-7 TRBV10-3
CASNARGTRQFF NA TRBJ2-1 TRBV28
CASSTLGGGGNTEAFF TRBD1 TRBJ1-1 TRBV19
CASSLPGSGANVLTF NA TRBJ2-6 TRBV5-4
CASSEVGTDTQYF NA TRBJ2-3 TRBV6-1
CASSQYKGITGELFF NA TRBJ2-2 TRBV4-1
CASTEGAGGALSTGELFF TRBD2 TRBJ2-2 TRBV2
CASSQVPGATNEKLFF NA TRBJ1-4 TRBV4-3
CASMNTDTQYF NA TRBJ2-3 TRBV27
CASSLVGGPSTDTQYF NA TRBJ2-3 TRBV7-2
CASSPYRTGSYGYTF NA TRBJ1-2 TRBV5-4
CASSFQGAYEQYF TRBD1 TRBJ2-7 TRBV5-4
CATSRDGLQETQYF NA TRBJ2-5 TRBV15
CASSQDGPGQSRERAFF TRBD1 TRBJ1-1 TRBV3-1/TRBV3-2
CASSPRDSRYEQYF TRBD1 TRBJ2-7 TRBV7-8
CASSLAVALFF NA TRBJ2-1 TRBV7-6
CASSYGTGGTYEQYF TRBD1 TRBJ2-7 TRBV6-2/TRBV6-3
CASSSTGNTIYF NA TRBJ1-3 TRBV6-5
CASRLRGSYNSPLHF NA TRBJ1-6 TRBV5-6
CASRPTDYYEKLFF NA TRBJ1-4 TRBV28
CASSGGAGSNQPQHF NA TRBJ1-5 TRBV10-2
CASSGGGDTQYF NA TRBJ2-3 TRBV10-1